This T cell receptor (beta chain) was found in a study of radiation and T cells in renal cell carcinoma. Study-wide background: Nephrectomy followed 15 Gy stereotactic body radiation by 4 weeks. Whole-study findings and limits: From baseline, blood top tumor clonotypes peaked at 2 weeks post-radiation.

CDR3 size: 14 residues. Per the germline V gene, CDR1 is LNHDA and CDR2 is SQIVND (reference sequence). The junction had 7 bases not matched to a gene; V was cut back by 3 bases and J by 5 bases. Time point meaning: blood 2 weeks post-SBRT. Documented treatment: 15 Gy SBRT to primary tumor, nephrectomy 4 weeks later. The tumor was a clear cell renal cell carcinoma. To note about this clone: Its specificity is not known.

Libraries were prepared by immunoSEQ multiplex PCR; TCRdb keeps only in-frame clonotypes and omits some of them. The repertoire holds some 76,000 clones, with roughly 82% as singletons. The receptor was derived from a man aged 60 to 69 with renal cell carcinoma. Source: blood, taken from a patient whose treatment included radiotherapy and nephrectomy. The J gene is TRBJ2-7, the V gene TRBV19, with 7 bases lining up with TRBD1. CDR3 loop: CASSILTGSHEQYF. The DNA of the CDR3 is TGTGCCAGTAGTATCCTGACAGGGTCCCACGAGCAGTACTTC.